Listed below are T cell receptor beta chains from one sample, sequenced in a study of T cell responses to AZD1222 COVID-19 vaccine. Assay used: immunoSEQ multiplex PCR; TCRdb lists only in-frame clones, some missing. The sample shows about 160,000 clones, about 90% of them seen only once. Here the sequenced sample was peripheral blood, taken on day 0 of AZD1222 vaccination. The source is an adult in good health. Each CDR3 is given with its conserved first and last residue.

TRBJ2-3,TRBV5-4,CASSLRTADTDTQYF
TRBJ2-1,TRBV11-2,CASSLVYGGHNEQFF
TRBJ1-1,TRBV21-1,CASSKRLLDQVDVEAFF
TRBJ1-1,TRBV30,CAWSSGANTEAFF
TRBJ1-2,TRBV30,CASERRSSGYTF
TRBJ1-5,TRBV24-1,CATSAGGFSNQPQHF
TRBJ2-3,TRBV24-1,CATSDFRTGAHTQYF
TRBJ1-5,TRBV4-3,CASSQDLNQPQHF
TRBJ2-5,TRBV5-1,CASSLITSGRGETQYF
TRBJ1-2,TRBV12-3/TRBV12-4,CASRSDYGYTF
TRBJ1-6,TRBV6-5,CASSTLSGEGSPLHF
TRBJ1-4,TRBV18,CASSPPGTPNEKLFF
TRBJ1-2,TRBV6-4,CASSGQGNGYTF
TRBJ1-2,TRBV27,CASSLRGGADGYTF
TRBJ1-2,TRBV20-1,CSARVNYGYTF
TRBJ1-1,TRBV28,CASRPGQGFTEAFF
TRBJ1-6,TRBV27,CASRSPGNSPLHF